The 19 T cell receptor beta chains below come from one sample, sequenced in a study of cytomegalovirus exposure and HLA in healthy donors. Researchers ran the PCR with 60 Vbeta and 13 Jbeta primers. Generated by immunoSEQ multiplex PCR, the TCRdb table keeps only in-frame clones and is missing some. The table has 120,000 or so clones, about 72% seen once; the top ten hold 4% to 5%. The specimen was PBMCs. The receptors originated from a man aged 45-60 years in good health and CMV-seropositive.

The chain couples TRBV30 to TRBJ1-5; D is possibly TRBD1 (6 bases). Between the trimmed V and J ends, which lost 1 base and 0 bases, there was a span of 10 bases. CDR1 and CDR2 (germline): GTSNPN, SVGIG (reference sequence). CDR3 length equals 15 residues. CDR3 DNA sequence: TGTGCCTGGAGTGGGGGGCTGACTAGCAATCAGCCCCAGCATTTT. It yields the protein CAWSGGLTSNQPQHF.

This sequence joins TRBV5-1 and TRBJ2-5, with D unclear. Germline-derived CDR1 and CDR2 are SGHRS and YFSETQ. The ends were cut back, 0 bases at V and 5 bases at J, with 20 bases in the middle. CDR3 length equals 17 residues. CDR3 bases: TGCGCCAGCAGCTTGGGAGGCACAAGCAATTTTGGGGAGACCCAGTACTTC. Its translation is CASSLGGTSNFGETQYF. Full variable domain (outside the CDR3, taken from reference TRBV5-1 and TRBJ2-5): KAGVTQTPRYLIKTRGQQVTLSCSPISGHRSVSWYQQTPGQGLQFLFEYFSETQRNKGNFPGRFSGRQFSNSRSEMNVSTLELGDSALYLCASSLGGTSNFGETQYFGPGTRLLVL.

In DNA, the CDR3 is TGCGCCAGCAGGGGGGCCGCGAACACCGGGGAGCTGTTTTTT. Translated, it gives CASRGAANTGELFF. J is TRBJ2-2 and V is TRBV5-1, with D maybe TRBD1 (6 bases). CDR3 size: 14 residues. The germline CDR1 and CDR2 sequences are SGHRS and YFSETQ. V was clipped by 5 bases and J by 0 bases, with 8 bases between them.

The CDR3 here is CASSESSNRWYF. CDR3 nucleotide sequence: TGTGCCAGCAGTGAAAGTTCGAACAGGTGGTACTTC. The gene calls are TRBV2 and TRBJ2-7; a weak D match, TRBD1 (5 bases). The CDR3 is 12 residues long. The V end was cut by 2 bases, the J end by 12 bases, with 14 bases between. Germline values: CDR1 SNHLY, CDR2 FYNNEI.

The chain combines TRBV30 with TRBJ2-2, with 7 bases lining up with TRBD2. Germline values: CDR1 GTSNPN, CDR2 SVGIG (reference sequence). CDR3 length: 15 residues. The V and J ends lost 2 bases and 3 bases, in that order; junction bases with no gene match: 6. CDR3 protein: CAWSTRGSHTGELFF. The CDR3, as DNA: TGTGCCTGGAGTACCCGCGGGAGTCACACCGGGGAGCTGTTTTTT.

By sample fraction, this clone is medium-sized (0.01 to 0.1%). This rearrangement joins TRBV10-2 to TRBJ1-6; D is uncertain. This CDR3 has 12 amino acids. V was shortened by 7 bases and J by 7 bases, with 8 bases between the two germline ends. Per germline, CDR1 WSHSY and CDR2 SAAADI. This chain's CDR3 is CASKIENSPLHF. The CDR3 nucleotides read TGCGCCAGCAAGATCGAGAATTCACCCCTCCACTTT.

J is TRBJ1-4 and V is TRBV6-5; no firm D call. V lost 2 bases and J 0 bases, leaving 10 bases between the germline ends. CDR1 is MNHEY, CDR2 SVGAGI, per germline. The CDR3 is 16 residues long. The CDR3 loop is CASSYGNSPTNEKLFF. DNA for the CDR3: TGTGCCAGCAGTTACGGCAACAGCCCAACTAATGAAAAACTGTTTTTT.

CDR3 loop: CASSYYLGGDYGYTF. CDR3 coding DNA: TGTGCCAGCAGTTACTATCTCGGGGGGGACTATGGCTACACCTTC. This chain joins TRBV6-5 and TRBJ1-2, with a weak D call TRBD1 (5 bases). This CDR3 comprises 15 residues. The ends were cut back, 1 base at V and 3 bases at J, with 12 bases in the middle. Germline loops: CDR1 MNHEY, CDR2 SVGAGI.

This clone was observed a handful of times. V gene TRBV10-1 combines with J gene TRBJ2-2; 9 nucleotides match TRBD1. J was trimmed by 3 bases and V by 6 bases; bases with no gene match: 2. From germline, CDR1 is WNHNN and CDR2 SYGVQD (reference sequence). The CDR3 length is 14 residues. CDR3 sequence reads: CASRRDRDTGELFF. CDR3 bases: TGCGCCAGCAGACGGGACAGGGACACCGGGGAGCTGTTTTTT.

The rearrangement joins TRBV7-9 to TRBJ2-3; no firm D call. The V end was cut by 5 bases, the J end by 2 bases, with 11 bases between. Germline V lookup: CDR1 SEHNR, CDR2 FQNEAQ (reference sequence). The CDR3 totals 14 residues. The CDR3 bases are TGTGCCAGCAGCCCCATCCCCCCCACAGATACGCAGTATTTT. Translating gives CASSPIPPTDTQYF.

For this clone: One end of the junction is discordant with germline, which a read error may explain. V gene TRBV18 combines with J gene TRBJ2-5, with D possibly matching TRBD2 (5 bases). Germline V gives CDR1 KGHSH, CDR2 LQKENI. This CDR3 has 15 residues. CDR3 DNA sequence: TGTGCCAGCTCACCACCAGAGGGCCGCCAAGGGACCCAGTACTTC. It yields the protein CASSPPEGRQGTQYF.

The chain uses TRBV19 and TRBJ1-4; 10 bases are a match to TRBD1. Trimming took 4 bases from V and 2 from J; bases not matched to a gene: 1. Germline CDR1 reads LNHDA; CDR2 reads SQIVND (reference sequence). This CDR3 has 15 amino acids. The CDR3 reads CASSRQGATNEKLFF. The CDR3 coding sequence is TGTGCCAGTAGTAGACAGGGGGCTACTAATGAAAAACTGTTTTTT.

V usage is TRBV30 and J usage is TRBJ2-1; 10 nucleotides line up with TRBD2. Germline V gene sequence: CDR1 GTSNPN, CDR2 SVGIG (reference sequence). The length of the CDR3 is 14 residues. The trim removed 5 bases at V and 2 bases at J, leaving 3 bases unmatched. The chain's CDR3 is CAWRTSGTYNEQFF. CDR3 nucleotides: TGTGCCTGGCGAACTAGCGGGACCTACAATGAGCAGTTCTTC.

The CDR3 region is CANPRGTRRWGQPQHF. DNA for the CDR3: TGTGCCAACCCTAGGGGTACCCGCCGGTGGGGTCAGCCCCAGCATTTT. The chain links TRBV6-4 to TRBJ1-5, with D possibly being TRBD1 (5 bases). CDR1 is MRHNA, CDR2 SNTAGT, per germline. The CDR3 has 16 residues. The V and J ends lost 10 bases and 6 bases respectively, with 25 bases between them.

J is TRBJ1-2 and V is TRBV6-5, with a tentative D call TRBD1 (5 bases). Trimming removed 2 bases at V and 6 bases at J, with 10 bases between. CDR3 length: 13 amino acids. From germline, CDR1 is MNHEY and CDR2 SVGAGI. This CDR3 reads CASSYPGTDGYTF. CDR3 coding DNA: TGTGCCAGCAGTTACCCAGGGACTGATGGCTACACCTTC.

This rearrangement joins TRBV2 to TRBJ1-1; weak D call: TRBD1 (5 bases). CDR3 size: 14 residues. V was clipped by 6 bases and J by 10 bases, with 21 bases between them. The germline CDR1 and CDR2 sequences are SNHLY and FYNNEI. The CDR3 sequence: CASRDQIGRGVAFF. The CDR3 DNA sequence: TGTGCCAGCAGGGATCAAATCGGGAGGGGCGTAGCTTTCTTT.

The gene calls are TRBV6-1 and TRBJ2-5; tentative D call: TRBD1 (5 bases). The DNA end favors TRBJ2-7, so the J call may be wrong. This CDR3 has 11 amino acids. Per germline, CDR1 MNHNS and CDR2 SASEGT. The CDR3 spells CASNTGYEQYF. For the CDR3, the DNA is TGTGCCAGCAACACAGGCTACGAGCAGTACTTC.

CDR3 sequence reads: CASSQDHNRGRPSSSGNTIYF. CDR3 DNA sequence: TGTGCCAGCAGCCAAGATCATAACAGGGGGCGTCCATCAAGCTCTGGAAACACCATATATTTT. V is TRBV14 and J is TRBJ1-3; TRBD1 matches 9 bases. V lost 0 bases to trimming and J lost 0 bases; unmatched junction nucleotides: 15. Germline CDR1 SGHDN, CDR2 FVKESK. CDR3 size: 21 residues.

The chain joins TRBV30 to TRBJ2-3; tentatively, D is TRBD1 (6 bases). The germline gives CDR1 GTSNPN, CDR2 SVGIG (reference sequence). Trimming removed 0 bases from V and 6 bases from J, with 19 bases in between. This CDR3 is 16 amino acids long. The DNA for the CDR3 is TGTGCCTGGAGTGTAAGGGGGTCTCGGGGCCCGGATACGCAGTATTTT. Translation: CAWSVRGSRGPDTQYF.